These 17 T cell receptor beta chains came from one sample sequenced in a study of cytomegalovirus exposure and HLA in healthy donors. Assay used: immunoSEQ multiplex PCR; TCRdb lists only in-frame clones, some missing. The sample yields over 250,000 clones, approximately 86% seen once. The sequencing input was PBMCs. All receptors come from a woman in her twenties or thirties in good health and CMV-seropositive.

This chain connects TRBV27 to TRBJ2-3; D is unresolved. Germline assignment: CDR1 MNHEY and CDR2 SMNVEV (reference sequence). Trimming cost V 5 bases and J 2 bases, with 14 bases left between them. The CDR3 covers 15 residues. For the CDR3, the DNA is TGTGCCAGCAGTCCATCAGGCTCCCACACAGATACGCAGTATTTT. Translated, it gives CASSPSGSHTDTQYF.

The chain uses TRBV7-6 and TRBJ2-7, with 7 bases identical to TRBD1. The V segment lost 1 base and the J segment 5 bases; nucleotides outside the gene matches: 5. The germline gives CDR1 SGHVS, CDR2 FNYEAQ. This CDR3 has 14 amino acids. The DNA of the CDR3 is TGTGCCAGCAGCTTAGGACAGGGCGCAAACGAGCAGTACTTC. It encodes CASSLGQGANEQYF.

This chain uses TRBV4-3 with TRBJ2-1; 7 nucleotides agree with TRBD2. The CDR3 totals 15 residues. Trimming at V came to 1 base and at J to 7 bases, leaving 7 bases not matched to a gene. CDR1 and CDR2 (germline): LGHNA, YSLEER. DNA for the CDR3: TGCGCCAGCAGCCAAGCTACTAGCGCGGGGAATGAGCAGTTCTTC. Translated, it gives CASSQATSAGNEQFF.

The chain uses TRBV29-1 and TRBJ2-1; TRBD1 aligns across 8 bases. The CDR3 loop spans 15 amino acids. Germline V gene data show CDR1 as SQVTM and CDR2 as ANQGSEA. With V trimmed by 0 bases and J by 8 bases, 9 bases remained unmatched. The CDR3 DNA is TGCAGCGTTGAAGATCCCTGGACAGGGAAGGATGAGCAGTTCTTC. Protein sequence: CSVEDPWTGKDEQFF.

This chain connects TRBV6-5 to TRBJ1-2; possible D gene TRBD1, 5 bases. Germline V lookup: CDR1 MNHEY, CDR2 SVGAGI. V shed 0 bases and J shed 4 bases, with 15 bases lying between them. CDR3 length equals 16 residues. CDR3 loop: CASSYSWDRAGYGYTF. CDR3 sequence (DNA): TGTGCCAGCAGTTACTCGTGGGACCGCGCTGGCTATGGCTACACCTTC.

This chain links TRBV5-4 with TRBJ2-1; TRBD2 agrees at 9 bases. V dropped 2 bases and J dropped 5; count of bases not matched to a gene: 5. This CDR3 is 15 amino acids long. Germline V CDR1 and CDR2: SGHNT, YYREEE (reference sequence). CDR3 loop: CASSLGSGSNNEQFF. The DNA of the CDR3 is TGTGCCAGCAGCTTAGGTAGCGGGAGTAACAATGAGCAGTTCTTC.

V usage is TRBV27 and J usage is TRBJ1-5; D may be TRBD1 (5 bases). Germline CDR1 MNHEY, CDR2 SMNVEV (reference sequence). This CDR3 is 16 amino acids long. The V end was cut by 6 bases, the J end by 0 bases, with 15 bases between. CDR3 protein: CASSPGRKYSNQPQHF. For the CDR3, the DNA is TGTGCCAGCAGCCCGGGACGAAAATATAGCAATCAGCCCCAGCATTTT.

The V call is TRBV6-1, the J call TRBJ1-5, with D unclear. Trimming took 2 bases from V and 2 from J, leaving 13 bases between them. The CDR3 consists of 16 residues. Germline loops: CDR1 MNHNS, CDR2 SASEGT. CDR3 DNA sequence: TGTGCCAGCAGTGAATCTCTAGGACGGGGCAATCAGCCCCAGCATTTT. Protein product: CASSESLGRGNQPQHF.

V usage is TRBV6-5 and J usage is TRBJ2-3; D is possibly TRBD2 (5 bases). The CDR3 length is 13 residues. Germline loops: CDR1 MNHEY, CDR2 SVGAGI. Trimming removed 7 bases at V and 3 bases at J, with 11 bases between. Here the CDR3 DNA reads TGTGCCAGCAAGGCTAGCTATACAGATACGCAGTATTTT. Encoded protein: CASKASYTDTQYF.

This clone appeared a single time. This sample includes further DNA sequences coding for the same CDR3. This rearrangement joins TRBV7-9 to TRBJ1-1, with D possibly TRBD1 on 5 matching bases. Trimming stripped 5 bases from V and 3 bases from J, with 7 bases between. Germline V gives CDR1 SEHNR, CDR2 FQNEAQ (reference sequence). The CDR3 runs 12 residues. The DNA for the CDR3 is TGTGCCAGCAGCGTAGGGGACACTGAAGCTTTCTTT. Its translation is CASSVGDTEAFF.

The chain is built from TRBV7-7 and TRBJ2-3; D not resolved. Germline values: CDR1 SSHAT, CDR2 FNYEAQ (reference sequence). V was cut by 0 bases and J by 1 base, with 5 bases left in between. This CDR3 spans 14 amino acids. In DNA, the CDR3 is TGTGCCAGCAGCTTAGCGGGCCGCACAGATACGCAGTATTTT. Its protein product is CASSLAGRTDTQYF.

This sequence joins TRBV9 and TRBJ2-3; tentatively, D is TRBD2 (7 bases). Trimming took off 4 bases at V and 5 bases at J, with 14 bases between the two ends. Per the germline V gene, CDR1 is SGDLS and CDR2 is YYNGEE. The CDR3 is 14 residues long. CDR3 nucleotide sequence: TGTGCCAGCAGCTTCGGCGGGGGCGGAGATACGCAGTATTTT. This encodes CASSFGGGGDTQYF.

This sequence joins TRBV5-1 and TRBJ2-2, with D hard to call. Trimming shortened V by 6 bases and J by 6 bases, and 12 bases separated the two germline ends. The CDR3 is 13 amino acids. Looked up from germline, CDR1 is SGHRS and CDR2 is YFSETQ. The CDR3 nucleotides are TGCGCCAGCACCTCCCTGCCCCCCGGGGAGCTGTTTTTT. This gives the protein CASTSLPPGELFF.

The genes are TRBV13 and TRBJ2-3, with 7 bases lining up with TRBD2. Germline-derived CDR1 and CDR2 are PRHDT and FYEKMQ (reference sequence). V lost 4 bases and J lost 2; bases outside the gene matches: 9. The CDR3 covers 16 residues. The CDR3 sequence is CASSWSREDTTDTQYF. The CDR3 bases are TGTGCCAGCAGCTGGTCCCGGGAGGATACCACAGATACGCAGTATTTT.

The chain recombines TRBV28 with TRBJ2-2; D is tentatively TRBD1 or TRBD2 (5 bases each). V shed 11 bases and J shed 0 bases, with 16 bases lying between them. This CDR3 spans 15 amino acids. Germline V gives CDR1 MDHEN, CDR2 SYDVKM. CDR3 in amino acids: CAHTRAGTNTGELFF. CDR3 bases: TGTGCCCACACGAGGGCAGGGACGAACACCGGGGAGCTGTTTTTT.

CDR3 in DNA: TGTGCCAGCAGCGTAGCTTGGGGGACGGCTAGCAATCAGCCCCAGCATTTT. This gives the protein CASSVAWGTASNQPQHF. The V gene is TRBV9, the J gene TRBJ1-5, with D possibly being TRBD1 (5 bases). CDR1 and CDR2 (germline): SGDLS, YYNGEE. V was trimmed by 0 bases and J by 0 bases, leaving 13 bases between them. This CDR3 has 17 residues.

This clone was observed once. The chain recombines TRBV28 with TRBJ2-7, with D possibly being TRBD2 (5 bases). V gave up 4 bases and J gave up 5 bases, with 18 bases separating them. Germline V lookup: CDR1 MDHEN, CDR2 SYDVKM. This CDR3 comprises 15 residues. CDR3 sequence reads: CASSYTDGIPDEQYF. The CDR3 DNA follows: TGTGCCAGCAGTTATACCGACGGGATACCGGACGAGCAGTACTTC. Full variable domain (rest looked up from reference TRBV28 and TRBJ2-7): DVKVTQSSRYLVKRTGEKVFLECVQDMDHENMFWYRQDPGLGLRLIYFSYDVKMKEKGDIPEGYSVSREKKERFSLILESASTNQTSMYLCASSYTDGIPDEQYFGPGTRLTVT.